A single sample is the source of the 25 T cell receptor beta chains below, sequenced in a study of blood T cell repertoires in COVID-19. This table comes from immunoSEQ multiplex PCR, and its TCRdb copy is limited to in-frame clones, with some not included. The table shows over 150,000 clones, with roughly 89% occurring only once. Sequencing was carried out using peripheral blood. These TCRs come from a man aged 45-60 years with acute or convalescent COVID-19.

This clone appeared a single time. This rearrangement joins TRBV28 to TRBJ1-6; 7 bases align to TRBD1. CDR3 size: 17 residues. V lost 6 bases and J lost 6; bases outside the gene matches: 14. Germline CDR1 is MDHEN and CDR2 is SYDVKM. CDR3 residues: CASSPREGQLSNSPLHF. The DNA for the CDR3 is TGTGCCAGCAGCCCGCGCGAGGGACAGCTTTCTAATTCACCCCTCCACTTT. Filled out from reference TRBV28 and TRBJ1-6, the complete variable domain reads DVKVTQSSRYLVKRTGEKVFLECVQDMDHENMFWYRQDPGLGLRLIYFSYDVKMKEKGDIPEGYSVSREKKERFSLILESASTNQTSMYLCASSPREGQLSNSPLHFGNGTRLTVT.

This chain uses TRBV6-5 with TRBJ2-2; maybe TRBD2 (6 bases). The V end lost 6 bases, the J end lost 6 bases, and 17 bases lay between the germline ends. CDR1 and CDR2 (germline): MNHEY, SVGAGI. CDR3 length equals 15 residues. CDR3 loop: CASSSGGAGSGELFF. CDR3 sequence (DNA): TGTGCCAGCAGCTCCGGAGGGGCCGGGTCCGGGGAGCTGTTTTTT.

The chain links TRBV30 to TRBJ1-1, with a weak D call TRBD1 (6 bases). This CDR3 comprises 13 residues. The germline CDR1 and CDR2 sequences are GTSNPN and SVGIG (reference sequence). V was shortened by 4 bases and J by 2 bases, with 11 bases between the two germline ends. CDR3 in DNA: TGTGCCTGGACCAGGACAGCAAACACTGAAGCTTTCTTT. It encodes CAWTRTANTEAFF.

The table lists this clone with a count of one. The rearrangement links TRBV28 to TRBJ2-2, with 7 bases matching TRBD2. The junction had 14 bases not matched to a gene; V was cut back by 3 bases and J by 4 bases. CDR1 is MDHEN, CDR2 SYDVKM, per germline. The CDR3 sequence is 18 residues long. CDR3 sequence reads: CASSFSSPGLVVTGELFF. As DNA, the CDR3 is TGTGCCAGCAGTTTCTCAAGCCCAGGACTAGTGGTCACCGGGGAGCTGTTTTTT.

The chain is built from TRBV10-3 and TRBJ2-2, with TRBD1 as a possible D gene (6 bases). In germline, CDR1 is ENHRY, CDR2 SYGVKD. The CDR3 runs 14 residues. V lost 5 bases to trimming and J lost 1 base, with 8 bases between them. Here the CDR3 reads CAISKGQNTGELFF. In nucleotides, the CDR3 is TGTGCCATCAGTAAGGGACAGAACACCGGGGAGCTGTTTTTT.

The V and J genes are TRBV19 and TRBJ2-5, with D tentatively TRBD2 (5 bases). This CDR3 is built from 14 residues. Germline-derived CDR1 and CDR2 are LNHDA and SQIVND (reference sequence). Trimming took 5 bases from V and 1 from J, leaving 11 bases between them. CDR3 amino acids: CASSPSRVQETQYF. The CDR3 DNA reads TGTGCCAGTAGTCCGTCGAGGGTCCAAGAGACCCAGTACTTC.

CDR3 nucleotide sequence: TGTGCCAGCAGCCAAGGTCCTAGCGGAAATGAGCAGTTCTTC. Encoded protein: CASSQGPSGNEQFF. The chain combines TRBV3-1 (or the pseudogene TRBV3-2) with TRBJ2-1; 7 positions match TRBD2. The CDR3 contains 14 residues. The ends lost 1 base at V and 7 bases at J; junction bases unmatched: 4. Germline CDR1 LGHDT, CDR2 YNNKEL (reference sequence).

This chain links TRBV5-6 with TRBJ1-1; D is unresolved. The CDR3 has 16 amino acids. V was cut by 9 bases and J by 0 bases, with 21 bases left in between. Germline CDR1 SGHDT, CDR2 YYEEEE. CDR3 loop: CATKILGSLMNTEAFF. The DNA for the CDR3 is TGTGCCACCAAGATCCTGGGCAGCCTCATGAACACTGAAGCTTTCTTT.

The chain joins TRBV3-1 (or the pseudogene TRBV3-2) to TRBJ2-2, with 8 bases that match TRBD1. CDR1 and CDR2 from the germline V gene are LGHDT and YNNKEL (reference sequence). CDR3 length: 18 residues. V trimming: 0 bases; J trimming: 3 bases; junction bases outside the gene matches: 9. The DNA for the CDR3 is TGTGCCAGCAGCCAAGATTTGAGTCAGGGGGCCTACACCGGGGAGCTGTTTTTT. Amino acid sequence: CASSQDLSQGAYTGELFF.

The chain carries TRBV7-2 and TRBJ2-1, with 9 bases identical to TRBD2. The length of the CDR3 is 15 residues. After removal of 5 bases from V and 2 bases from J, the junction contained 4 bases not matched to a gene. The germline V gene encodes CDR1 SGHTA and CDR2 FQGNSA. CDR3 nucleotides: TGTGCCAGCAGCAGAGCGGGAGGTACCTACAATGAGCAGTTCTTC. Translated, it gives CASSRAGGTYNEQFF.

This clone was seen a single time. The rearrangement joins TRBV28 to TRBJ2-2; D is unclear. The V end lost 0 bases, the J end lost 2 bases, and 4 bases lay between the germline ends. Germline CDR1 and CDR2: MDHEN and SYDVKM. CDR3 size: 14 residues. The CDR3 loop is CASSLWRNTGELFF. CDR3 sequence (DNA): TGTGCCAGCAGTTTATGGAGAAACACCGGGGAGCTGTTTTTT.

V gene TRBV4-2 combines with J gene TRBJ2-5; 11 bases align to TRBD1. The CDR3 runs to 14 residues. Trimming at V came to 4 bases and at J to 6 bases, leaving 4 bases not matched to a gene. Germline V gene sequence: CDR1 LGHNA, CDR2 YNFKEQ. The CDR3 sequence: CASSPWTGGKTQYF. The CDR3 DNA reads as TGTGCCAGCAGCCCTTGGACAGGGGGCAAGACCCAGTACTTC.

V usage is TRBV15 and J usage is TRBJ1-4; no clear D. Trimming removed 5 bases from V and 8 bases from J, with 18 bases in between. The CDR3 loop spans 15 amino acids. Per germline, CDR1 LNHNV and CDR2 YYDKDF (reference sequence). The CDR3 bases are TGTGCCACCAGCTCTATTGCGTCGCAAGCCGAAAAACTGTTTTTT. Its translation: CATSSIASQAEKLFF.

The count of this clone is one. The V call is TRBV18, the J call TRBJ2-1, with TRBD2 identical over 13 bases. This CDR3 has 16 amino acids. Looked up from germline, CDR1 is KGHSH and CDR2 is LQKENI. V dropped 5 bases and J dropped 1; count of bases not matched to a gene: 2. For the CDR3, the DNA is TGTGCCAGCTCATCGACTAGCGGGGGGTCCTACAATGAGCAGTTCTTC. Encoded protein: CASSSTSGGSYNEQFF. Combining the CDR3 with reference TRBV18 and TRBJ2-1 gives the whole variable domain NAGVMQNPRHLVRRRGQEARLRCSPMKGHSHVYWYRQLPEEGLKFMVYLQKENIIDESGMPKERFSAEFPKEGPSILRIQQVVRGDSAAYFCASSSTSGGSYNEQFFGPGTRLTVL.

The chain combines TRBV19 with TRBJ1-2, with 7 bases identical to TRBD1. Germline CDR1 and CDR2: LNHDA and SQIVND (reference sequence). Losses at the gene ends were 6 bases for V and 0 bases for J; bases not matched to a gene: 4. The CDR3 has 14 amino acids. The CDR3 DNA reads as TGTGCCAGTAGCCCCGGGACAGCTAACTATGGCTACACCTTC. This sequence encodes CASSPGTANYGYTF.

DNA for the CDR3: TGCGCCAGCAGCCAAGAGTCGGGACAGGGGGCGCGCTACGAGCAGTACTTC. The encoded protein is CASSQESGQGARYEQYF. The chain combines TRBV4-1 with TRBJ2-7; 12 bases are shared with TRBD1. The CDR3 totals 17 residues. Germline CDR1 reads MGHRA; CDR2 reads YSYEKL. V lost 0 bases to trimming and J lost 3 bases; unmatched junction nucleotides: 6.

This clone was observed a handful of times. The chain links TRBV6-1 to TRBJ2-7; D gene ambiguous. The V end was cut by 1 base, the J end by 6 bases, with 4 bases between. From germline, CDR1 is MNHNS and CDR2 SASEGT. The CDR3 is made up of 11 amino acids. The CDR3 spells CASSEVREQYF. As DNA, the CDR3 is TGTGCCAGCAGTGAAGTTCGCGAGCAGTACTTC.

The rearrangement joins TRBV27 to TRBJ2-7, with D hard to call. The CDR3 totals 11 residues. Germline CDR1 MNHEY, CDR2 SMNVEV (reference sequence). V was pared by 4 bases and J by 10 bases, with 11 bases between. The CDR3 nucleotides are TGTGCCAGCAGTTCCTTTACTTCACAGTACTTC. This gives the protein CASSSFTSQYF.

Only one count was recorded for this clone. DNA for the CDR3: TGCAGCGTTGGGAGACTAGCAAACACAGATACGCAGTATTTT. It is translated as CSVGRLANTDTQYF. The gene calls are TRBV29-1 and TRBJ2-3; 7 nucleotides agree with TRBD2. Germline loops: CDR1 SQVTM, CDR2 ANQGSEA. V dropped 4 bases and J dropped 2; count of bases not matched to a gene: 6. This CDR3 is built from 14 residues.

This chain uses TRBV19 with TRBJ1-5; D might be TRBD1 (6 bases). This CDR3 is 14 amino acids long. Trimming took off 5 bases at V and 0 bases at J, with 8 bases between the two ends. Germline assignment: CDR1 LNHDA and CDR2 SQIVND (reference sequence). In DNA form, the CDR3 reads TGTGCCAGTAGTCACAGGGTTAGCAATCAGCCCCAGCATTTT. Protein product: CASSHRVSNQPQHF.

This chain links TRBV9 with TRBJ1-5; no definite D call. V shed 3 bases and J shed 4 bases, with 14 bases lying between them. From germline, CDR1 is SGDLS and CDR2 YYNGEE. The CDR3 loop spans 15 amino acids. Here the CDR3 reads CASSAGNAPNQPQHF. In DNA, the CDR3 is TGTGCCAGCAGCGCCGGTAACGCACCTAATCAGCCCCAGCATTTT. The full variable domain, completed using reference TRBV9 and TRBJ1-5, is DSGVTQTPKHLITATGQRVTLRCSPRSGDLSVYWYQQSLDQGLQFLIQYYNGEERAKGNILERFSAQQFPDLHSELNLSSLELGDSALYFCASSAGNAPNQPQHFGDGTRLSIL.

Here the CDR3 reads CASRLRLAGAGELFF. The CDR3 coding sequence is TGTGCCAGCAGGCTACGACTAGCGGGAGCCGGGGAGCTGTTTTTT. The chain links TRBV6-5 to TRBJ2-2, with 12 bases that match TRBD2. Looked up from germline, CDR1 is MNHEY and CDR2 is SVGAGI. The CDR3 contains 15 residues. V was clipped by 6 bases and J by 6 bases; unmatched bases: 5.

In this sample, this clone turned up once. This chain uses TRBV28 with TRBJ1-2; D unresolved. This CDR3 contains 11 residues. V lost 2 bases, J lost 6 bases, and 4 bases lay in between. Germline CDR1 and CDR2: MDHEN and SYDVKM. The CDR3 spells CASSLIDGYTF. CDR3 bases: TGTGCCAGCAGTTTAATAGATGGCTACACCTTC.

The chain employs TRBV4-1 and TRBJ2-7, with D possibly being TRBD1 (5 bases). The germline CDR1 and CDR2 sequences are MGHRA and YSYEKL. The germline V and J ends were trimmed by 0 bases and 3 bases, with 12 bases remaining between them. This CDR3 is built from 15 residues. CDR3 sequence: CASSQEGQALYEQYF. The DNA for the CDR3 is TGCGCCAGCAGCCAAGAGGGGCAGGCGCTCTACGAGCAGTACTTC.

The gene calls are TRBV28 and TRBJ2-7; no clear D. CDR1 MDHEN and CDR2 SYDVKM come from the germline V gene. The CDR3 extends over 12 amino acids. V was cut by 5 bases and J by 3 bases, with 8 bases left in between. CDR3 bases: TGTGCCAGCAGTCGGTACAGCTACGAGCAGTACGTC. Residues: CASSRYSYEQYV.